These 26 T cell receptor beta chains originate from one sample sequenced in a study of identical twins. TCRdb recomputed calls from the 5' RACE reads with MiXCR, one row per CDR3 protein. The data hold 250,000 to 300,000 distinct CDR3 sequences, with about 8% observed a single time. A further study also used this sample, focusing on yellow fever vaccine responses in identical twins.

Sequenced sample: CD8+ T cells sorted from blood. The receptors here all came from a woman aged 18-30 years in good health.

This clonotype was counted at least ten times. Here the CDR3 reads CASSSYVIAGDITDTQYF. DNA for the CDR3: TGTGCCAGCAGCTCTTACGTGATAGCGGGAGATATCACAGATACGCAGTATTTT. The chain links TRBV11-1 to TRBJ2-3; 9 bases agree with TRBD2. Germline V gene data show CDR1 as SGHAT and CDR2 as FQDESV (reference sequence). The length of the CDR3 is 18 residues. V trimming: 4 bases; J trimming: 2 bases; junction bases outside the gene matches: 13. Full variable domain (rest looked up from reference TRBV11-1 and TRBJ2-3): EAEVAQSPRYKITEKSQAVAFWCDPISGHATLYWYRQILGQGPELLVQFQDESVVDDSQLPKDRFSAERLKGVDSTLKIQPAELGDSAMYLCASSSYVIAGDITDTQYFGPGTRLTVL.

This clonotype was seen repeatedly, ten times or more. The gene calls are TRBV2 and TRBJ2-3, with D perhaps matching TRBD2 (5 bases). CDR1 is SNHLY, CDR2 FYNNEI, per germline. V was cut by 2 bases and J by 1 base, with 10 bases left in between. The CDR3 consists of 15 residues. The CDR3 nucleotides read TGTGCCAGCAGTGAAAAGGCGAGGGGCACAGATACGCAGTATTTT. Translation gives CASSEKARGTDTQYF.

Turning to this clonotype: Since a much larger clone is just one base distant, this may be a read error. CDR3 in amino acids: CRAYRVGANVLTF. The CDR3 nucleotides read TGCAGAGCCTACAGGGTTGGGGCCAACGTCCTGACTTTC. The V and J genes are TRBV29-1 and TRBJ2-6; maybe TRBD1 (6 bases). This CDR3 comprises 13 residues. Germline CDR1 SQVTM, CDR2 ANQGSEA. Full variable domain (outside the CDR3, taken from reference TRBV29-1 and TRBJ2-6): SAVISQKPSRDICQRGTSLTIQCQVDSQVTMMFWYRQQPGQSLTLIATANQGSEATYESGFVIDKFPISRPNLTFSTLTVSNMSPEDSSIYLCRAYRVGANVLTFGAGSRLTVL.

The DNA for the CDR3 is TGCAGTGCTAGAGCCCGGACTAGGTATGAGCAGTTCTTC. Its protein product is CSARARTRYEQFF. V and J are TRBV20-1 and TRBJ2-1, with TRBD2 matching over 7 bases. Per the germline V gene, CDR1 is DFQATT and CDR2 is SNEGSKA (reference sequence). Unmatched junction bases numbered 5, after V lost 1 base and J lost 8 bases. CDR3 length equals 13 residues.

In nucleotides, the CDR3 is TGCGCCAGCAGCCAAGATTGGGGCCAGGGGGCGCTGGGCTACACCTTC. Translated: CASSQDWGQGALGYTF. The chain combines TRBV4-1 with TRBJ1-2, with 8 bases that match TRBD1. CDR1 and CDR2 (germline): MGHRA, YSYEKL. This CDR3 is 16 amino acids long. Unmatched junction bases numbered 11, after V lost 0 bases and J lost 8 bases.

This clonotype was picked up a small number of times. The chain links TRBV20-1 to TRBJ2-2, with 7 positions matching TRBD1. This CDR3 has 13 amino acids. V shed 5 bases, J shed 0 bases, and the junction held 0 bases outside the gene matches. Germline V gene data show CDR1 as DFQATT and CDR2 as SNEGSKA (reference sequence). CDR3 region: CSAGTANTGELFF. In nucleotides, the CDR3 is TGCAGTGCTGGGACAGCGAACACCGGGGAGCTGTTTTTT.

The CDR3 protein is CASSLEREYWYF. The CDR3 bases are TGTGCCAGCAGTTTAGAGCGGGAGTATTGGTACTTC. The J gene is TRBJ2-4, the V gene TRBV12-3 or TRBV12-4; 8 positions match TRBD2. V dropped 1 base and J dropped 15; count of bases not matched to a gene: 5. The CDR3 sequence is 12 residues long.

This clonotype was detected ten times or more. The V call is TRBV11-2, the J call TRBJ2-1, with D maybe TRBD2 (5 bases). CDR1 SGHAT and CDR2 FQNNGV come from the germline V gene. CDR3 length equals 12 residues. Trimming stripped 4 bases from V and 8 bases from J, with 9 bases between. CDR3 in amino acids: CASSSSRDEQFF. The CDR3, as DNA: TGTGCCAGCAGCTCTTCGAGGGATGAGCAGTTCTTC.

This clonotype was seen more than once but under ten times. The chain uses TRBV11-1 and TRBJ2-5; weak D call: TRBD1 (7 bases). Per germline, CDR1 SGHAT and CDR2 FQDESV (reference sequence). CDR3 length: 17 residues. V dropped 4 bases and J dropped 1 base, with 19 bases sitting between them. CDR3 bases: TGTGCCAGCAGCTCACAGGGGAGGTTGTTCGGCCAAGAGACCCAGTACTTC. It is translated as CASSSQGRLFGQETQYF. The entire variable domain, with the rest obtained from reference TRBV11-1 and TRBJ2-5, is as follows: EAEVAQSPRYKITEKSQAVAFWCDPISGHATLYWYRQILGQGPELLVQFQDESVVDDSQLPKDRFSAERLKGVDSTLKIQPAELGDSAMYLCASSSQGRLFGQETQYFGPGTRLLVL.

This clonotype was detected a few times. This chain's CDR3 is CASSSSQGAGENTIYF. CDR3 bases: TGTGCCAGCAGCTCATCACAGGGGGCAGGGGAAAACACCATATATTTT. The chain combines TRBV7-9 with TRBJ1-3, with 9 bases aligning to TRBD1. Losses at the gene ends were 4 bases for V and 6 bases for J; bases not matched to a gene: 10. This CDR3 contains 16 residues. The V gene's germline CDR1 is SEHNR and CDR2 FQNEAQ (reference sequence).

In its sample, this clonotype was seen a few times. The chain combines TRBV5-5 with TRBJ2-3; the D is unclear. Germline CDR1 and CDR2: SGHKS and YYEKEE (reference sequence). V lost 2 bases and J lost 4, with 8 bases in between. The CDR3 runs to 13 residues. The CDR3 DNA reads as TGTGCCAGCAGCTTTGAGTGGGCAGATACGCAGTATTTT. It codes for CASSFEWADTQYF. Combining the CDR3 with reference TRBV5-5 and TRBJ2-3 gives the whole variable domain DAGVTQSPTHLIKTRGQQVTLRCSPISGHKSVSWYQQVLGQGPQFIFQYYEKEERGRGNFPDRFSARQFPNYSSELNVNALLLGDSALYLCASSFEWADTQYFGPGTRLTVL.

At least ten counts were recorded for this clonotype. The J gene is TRBJ2-1, the V gene TRBV4-2; 10 bases map to TRBD2. V was pared by 0 bases and J by 4 bases, with 3 bases of the junction left unmatched. Germline values: CDR1 LGHNA, CDR2 YNFKEQ. CDR3 length equals 16 residues. The CDR3 reads CASSQDPSGGYNEQFF. The CDR3 DNA follows: TGTGCCAGCAGCCAAGATCCTAGCGGGGGATACAATGAGCAGTTCTTC.

This clonotype appeared many times. This chain joins TRBV5-1 and TRBJ2-1; maybe TRBD2 (5 bases). The germline V and J ends were trimmed by 3 bases and 0 bases, with 13 bases remaining between them. The CDR3 runs to 16 residues. The germline V gene has CDR1 SGHRS and CDR2 YFSETQ. The CDR3 sequence: CASSYEGSISYNEQFF. Written as DNA, the CDR3 is TGCGCCAGCAGCTATGAGGGATCTATCTCCTACAATGAGCAGTTCTTC.

This clonotype was observed many times. The V call is TRBV6-5, the J call TRBJ2-7; no clear D. CDR1 is MNHEY and CDR2 is SVGAGI in the germline V gene. This CDR3 comprises 12 residues. V was trimmed by 0 bases and J by 5 bases, leaving 5 bases between them. The CDR3 nucleotides are TGTGCCAGCAGTTACTCGGGTGACGAGCAGTACTTC. Amino acid sequence: CASSYSGDEQYF.

This clonotype was seen just once. Relative to the germline gene, one junction end is altered; a read error may explain this. J is TRBJ2-3 and V is TRBV6-2 or TRBV6-3; D might be TRBD1 (6 bases). Germline CDR1 is MNHEY and CDR2 is SVGEGT. The CDR3 consists of 17 residues. The CDR3 DNA reads TGTGCCACCTCACACGTGGGGGCCATGCATCTCACAGAAACGCAGTATTTT. Residues: CATSHVGAMHLTETQYF.

This clonotype was seen many times. CDR3 coding DNA: TGTGCCAGCAGCTTAGTGGACGGACCCTACGAGCAGTACTTC. Protein: CASSLVDGPYEQYF. The V and J genes are TRBV7-9 and TRBJ2-7; D is uncertain. Germline V gene sequence: CDR1 SEHNR, CDR2 FQNEAQ (reference sequence). Deletions cut 1 base from V and 2 bases from J, with 9 bases between. The CDR3 totals 14 residues.

In this sample, this clonotype turned up a few times. The genes are TRBV5-1 and TRBJ2-7; 12 bases line up with TRBD2. Germline V lookup: CDR1 SGHRS, CDR2 YFSETQ. This CDR3 spans 13 amino acids. V shed 6 bases, J shed 6 bases, and the junction held 4 bases outside the gene matches. CDR3 amino acids: CASTPGLAGEQYF. CDR3 sequence (DNA): TGCGCCAGCACACCGGGACTAGCGGGCGAGCAGTACTTC.

This rearrangement joins TRBV3-1 to TRBJ2-3, with TRBD2 matching over 9 bases. This CDR3 comprises 15 residues. The V gene's germline CDR1 is LGHDT and CDR2 YNNKEL (reference sequence). V lost 6 bases to trimming and J lost 0 bases; unmatched junction nucleotides: 4. In DNA, the CDR3 is TGTGCCAGCAGGACTAGCGGCCAGAGCACAGATACGCAGTATTTT. Its protein is CASRTSGQSTDTQYF.

This clonotype was counted only a few times. This sequence joins TRBV28 and TRBJ2-3; TRBD2 matches 14 bases. The CDR3 is 17 residues long. Trimming took 5 bases from V and 6 from J; bases not matched to a gene: 10. Germline lookup yields CDR1 MDHEN and CDR2 SYDVKM. This CDR3 is CASSLRLAGGPSDTQYF. In DNA form, the CDR3 reads TGTGCCAGCAGTCTTCGACTAGCGGGAGGGCCATCGGATACGCAGTATTTT.

The chain uses TRBV28 and TRBJ2-5; D gene ambiguous. V was trimmed by 1 base and J by 3 bases, leaving 6 bases between them. The CDR3 is 13 residues long. Germline V gene sequence: CDR1 MDHEN, CDR2 SYDVKM. DNA of the CDR3: TGTGCCAGCAGTTTATCCCTTGAAGAGACCCAGTACTTC. Protein: CASSLSLEETQYF.

This clonotype has just a few counts. The genes are TRBV7-8 and TRBJ1-5; 7 bases line up with TRBD1. V shed 7 bases and J 4 bases; nucleotides not matched to a gene: 13. CDR3 length: 16 amino acids. Per germline, CDR1 SGHVS and CDR2 FQNEAQ. In DNA form, the CDR3 reads TGTGCCAGCACCGAGTCCGAGACAGGGTGGAATCAGCCCCAGCATTTT. Its protein is CASTESETGWNQPQHF.

This clonotype turned up a few times. V and J are TRBV20-1 and TRBJ1-2, with TRBD1 matching over 10 bases. V trimming: 2 bases; J trimming: 5 bases; junction bases outside the gene matches: 8. The length of the CDR3 is 15 residues. Germline values: CDR1 DFQATT, CDR2 SNEGSKA (reference sequence). The CDR3, as DNA: TGCAGTGCTAGAAACCCGGGACAGGGGCGATATGGCTACACCTTC. Translating it yields CSARNPGQGRYGYTF.

V is TRBV27 and J is TRBJ2-7, with TRBD2 matching 13 bases. Germline V gene data show CDR1 as MNHEY and CDR2 as SMNVEV (reference sequence). Unmatched junction bases numbered 8, after V lost 5 bases and J lost 4 bases. This CDR3 spans 16 amino acids. In nucleotides, the CDR3 is TGTGCCAGCAGTACCCCCGGGACTAGCGGGACTTACGAGCAGTACTTC. It specifies CASSTPGTSGTYEQYF.

This clonotype was observed a handful of times. The rearrangement joins TRBV21-1 to TRBJ2-7; TRBD1 is the table's D call and was not checked against the DNA. TRBV21-1 is a recognized pseudogene. The CDR3 length is 16 residues. CDR3 in DNA: TGTGCCAGCAGCAAAGCGAGGGACGGTAGCTCCTACGAGCAGTACTTC. Translation gives CASSKARDGSSYEQYF.

The V and J genes are TRBV7-9 and TRBJ2-3, with no clear D. This CDR3 is 16 amino acids long. The ends were cut back, 4 bases at V and 0 bases at J, with 14 bases in the middle. CDR1 is SEHNR and CDR2 is FQNEAQ in the germline V gene (reference sequence). The CDR3 nucleotides are TGTGCCAGCAGCTCTCCATCGGAGTCTAGCACAGATACGCAGTATTTT. This sequence encodes CASSSPSESSTDTQYF.

This clonotype was seen a handful of times. CDR3 protein: CASSMFGGDEQYF. CDR3 DNA: TGTGCCAGTAGTATGTTCGGCGGGGACGAGCAGTACTTC. The V and J genes are TRBV19 and TRBJ2-7; TRBD2 is a possible D gene (6 bases). The CDR3 has 13 amino acids. Germline values: CDR1 LNHDA, CDR2 SQIVND (reference sequence). V gave up 3 bases and J gave up 5 bases, with 11 bases separating them.